This entry lists 25 T cell receptor beta chains sequenced from one sample in a study of PD-1 blockade in classical Hodgkin lymphoma. Profiled with immunoSEQ multiplex PCR; TCRdb holds only in-frame clones, not every one. The sample has 75,000 to 100,000 clones; just over 90% are singletons. Time point reported: cycle 4 day 1 (C4D1), after about 6 weeks of nivolumab. Relapses following autologous stem cell transplantation were seen in all patients, with brentuximab vedotin exposure varying. Specimen: peripheral blood mononuclear cells (PBMCs), collected before the fourth cycle of nivolumab. These receptors were obtained from a human donor with classical Hodgkin lymphoma.

The chain is built from TRBV10-2 and TRBJ2-7, with 8 nucleotides matching TRBD1. The J segment lost 3 bases and the V segment lost 8 bases, leaving 6 bases of the junction unmatched. The CDR3 length is 13 residues. The germline V gene has CDR1 WSHSY and CDR2 SAAADI. DNA for the CDR3: TGCGCCAGCCAAGGGGACAGGAACTACGAGCAGTACTTC. Protein: CASQGDRNYEQYF.

The chain couples TRBV9 to TRBJ2-1; 7 bases map to TRBD2. This CDR3 has 15 amino acids. The germline V gene has CDR1 SGDLS and CDR2 YYNGEE. V shed 1 base, J shed 5 bases, and the junction held 6 bases outside the gene matches. CDR3 amino acids: CASSVRGTTHNEQFF. Here the CDR3 DNA reads TGTGCCAGCAGCGTACGCGGGACTACCCACAATGAGCAGTTCTTC.

This clone was picked up a small number of times. This chain connects TRBV6-5 to TRBJ2-7; 8 nucleotides agree with TRBD2. Looked up from germline, CDR1 is MNHEY and CDR2 is SVGAGI. The length of the CDR3 is 12 residues. J lost 6 bases, V lost 5 bases, and 3 bases had no gene match. DNA of the CDR3: TGTGCCAGCAGTAAGGGACTAGTCGAGCAGTACTTC. Protein: CASSKGLVEQYF.

The V gene is TRBV7-3, the J gene TRBJ1-4; TRBD1 is a possible D gene (6 bases). V was cut by 0 bases and J by 4 bases, with 9 bases left in between. This CDR3 spans 15 amino acids. Looked up from germline, CDR1 is SGHTA and CDR2 is FQGTGA. CDR3 bases: TGTGCCAGCAGCTTAACGGGGGGCGGTAATGAAAAACTGTTTTTT. Residues: CASSLTGGGNEKLFF.

J is TRBJ2-3 and V is TRBV6-4; 8 nucleotides align to TRBD2. The CDR3 is 16 residues long. Germline-derived CDR1 and CDR2 are MRHNA and SNTAGT. Losses at the gene ends were 0 bases for V and 2 bases for J; bases not matched to a gene: 4. CDR3 sequence: CASSDSASGSTDTQYF. CDR3 in DNA: TGTGCCAGCAGTGACTCGGCTAGCGGGTCCACAGATACGCAGTATTTT.

The DNA of the CDR3 is TGTGCCAGCAGCCCTAAGGGACAGATCCCATCTTCCGAAAACATTCAGTACTTC. Protein product: CASSPKGQIPSSENIQYF. This sequence joins TRBV7-2 and TRBJ2-4, with TRBD1 matching 7 bases. V was clipped by 5 bases and J by 5 bases; unmatched bases: 18. The CDR3 is 18 residues long. Germline values: CDR1 SGHTA, CDR2 FQGNSA.

The V gene is TRBV11-3, the J gene TRBJ2-1; D tentatively reads TRBD1 or TRBD2 (5 bases each). V lost 5 bases and J 6 bases, leaving 8 bases between the germline ends. There are 12 residues in the CDR3. Germline CDR1 reads SGHNT; CDR2 reads YENEEA. The CDR3 DNA follows: TGTGCCAGCAGCGAGGGGAGCAATGAGCAGTTCTTC. It translates to CASSEGSNEQFF.

The chain carries TRBV2 and TRBJ2-1; 8 nucleotides match TRBD2. The CDR3 has 15 amino acids. Germline V gene sequence: CDR1 SNHLY, CDR2 FYNNEI. V trimming: 4 bases; J trimming: 3 bases; junction bases outside the gene matches: 5. The DNA for the CDR3 is TGTGCCAGCAGTGTTAATAGCGGGAACTACAATGAGCAGTTCTTC. Protein sequence: CASSVNSGNYNEQFF.

The rearrangement uses TRBV30 and TRBJ1-2; the D is unclear. Germline lookup yields CDR1 GTSNPN and CDR2 SVGIG (reference sequence). The CDR3 runs 14 residues. The germline V and J ends were trimmed by 2 bases and 8 bases, with 18 bases remaining between them. The CDR3 nucleotides read TGTGCCTGGAGTTATATTAACCTCCTCCAAGGCTACACCTTC. Translation gives CAWSYINLLQGYTF.

V gene TRBV7-9 combines with J gene TRBJ2-1; tentative D call: TRBD1 (5 bases). The V gene lost 3 bases and the J gene lost 3 bases, with 12 bases spanning the gap. The germline V gene encodes CDR1 SEHNR and CDR2 FQNEAQ (reference sequence). This CDR3 region has 15 residues. As DNA, the CDR3 is TGTGCCAGCAGCTTTTTGGTCAGGGTCTACAATGAGCAGTTCTTC. Its translation is CASSFLVRVYNEQFF. Variable domain in full (rest from reference TRBV7-9 and TRBJ2-1): DTGVSQNPRHKITKRGQNVTFRCDPISEHNRLYWYRQTLGQGPEFLTYFQNEAQLEKSRLLSDRFSAERPKGSFSTLEIQRTEQGDSAMYLCASSFLVRVYNEQFFGPGTRLTVL.

The chain links TRBV28 to TRBJ1-2; TRBD1 might be the D (5 bases). V dropped 8 bases and J dropped 1 base, with 8 bases sitting between them. Germline values: CDR1 MDHEN, CDR2 SYDVKM. The CDR3 length is 12 residues. The CDR3 nucleotides read TGTGCCAGCGGGACTTATAACTATGGCTACACCTTC. As protein: CASGTYNYGYTF.

J is TRBJ1-4 and V is TRBV11-1, with D uncertain. The CDR3 is 13 amino acids. Germline loops: CDR1 SGHAT, CDR2 FQDESV (reference sequence). Trimming cost V 0 bases and J 8 bases, with 7 bases left between them. CDR3 nucleotides: TGTGCCAGCAGCTTAGCGCGGCGGGAAAAACTGTTTTTT. Residues: CASSLARREKLFF.

The rearrangement links TRBV18 to TRBJ1-4, with 9 bases matching TRBD1. The CDR3 spans 16 residues. Germline CDR1 reads KGHSH; CDR2 reads LQKENI. The V segment lost 3 bases and the J segment 6 bases; nucleotides outside the gene matches: 8. CDR3: CASSPGAQGAHEKLFF. The CDR3 nucleotides are TGTGCCAGCTCACCGGGAGCACAGGGGGCTCATGAAAAACTGTTTTTT.

This chain joins TRBV29-1 and TRBJ2-7, with D maybe TRBD2 (5 bases). The V gene lost 6 bases and the J gene lost 0 bases, with 9 bases spanning the gap. This CDR3 region has 12 residues. Germline-derived CDR1 and CDR2 are SQVTM and ANQGSEA. In DNA form, the CDR3 reads TGCAGCGTGGAGGTGAGCTCCTACGAGCAGTACTTC. Protein product: CSVEVSSYEQYF.

The rearrangement links TRBV25-1 to TRBJ1-3; D perhaps matches TRBD1 (5 bases). Trimming removed 6 bases from V and 2 bases from J, with 14 bases in between. In germline, CDR1 is MGHDK, CDR2 SYGVNS. CDR3 length equals 15 residues. The CDR3 region is CASSLKGGAGNTIYF. The CDR3 DNA reads TGTGCCAGCAGCCTAAAGGGAGGGGCTGGAAACACCATATATTTT.

The chain carries TRBV19 and TRBJ2-1; 10 nucleotides agree with TRBD2. From germline, CDR1 is LNHDA and CDR2 SQIVND (reference sequence). This CDR3 comprises 15 residues. J was trimmed by 6 bases and V by 1 base; bases with no gene match: 3. The CDR3 bases are TGTGCCAGTAGTATAGTAGCGGGGGGCCCCAATGAGCAGTTCTTC. Amino acid sequence: CASSIVAGGPNEQFF.

This rearrangement joins TRBV6-5 to TRBJ2-7; perhaps D is TRBD1 or TRBD2 (5 bases each). Germline loops: CDR1 MNHEY, CDR2 SVGAGI. This CDR3 has 13 residues. Between the trimmed V and J ends, which lost 6 bases and 4 bases, there was a span of 13 bases. Here the CDR3 DNA reads TGTGCCAGCAGCCCCGGGACCTTTTACGAGCAGTACTTC. As protein: CASSPGTFYEQYF.

This clone was recorded only once. Here the CDR3 DNA reads TGTGCCAGTACCCTATATGGGCGGTCCAATCAGCCCCAGCATTTT. This gives the protein CASTLYGRSNQPQHF. This chain links TRBV19 with TRBJ1-5; D ambiguous. Germline V gene data show CDR1 as LNHDA and CDR2 as SQIVND (reference sequence). The V end lost 7 bases, the J end lost 3 bases, and 16 bases lay between the germline ends. The CDR3 is made up of 15 amino acids.

This rearrangement joins TRBV13 to TRBJ2-3; D is unresolved. Germline V gene sequence: CDR1 PRHDT, CDR2 FYEKMQ (reference sequence). Between the trimmed V and J ends, which lost 2 bases and 0 bases, there was a span of 12 bases. The CDR3 loop spans 16 amino acids. CDR3 loop: CASSLLSGPSTDTQYF. The CDR3 DNA follows: TGTGCCAGCAGCTTACTATCCGGGCCTAGCACAGATACGCAGTATTTT. Full variable domain (outside the CDR3, taken from reference TRBV13 and TRBJ2-3): AAGVIQSPRHLIKEKRETATLKCYPIPRHDTVYWYQQGPGQDPQFLISFYEKMQSDKGSIPDRFSAQQFSDYHSELNMSSLELGDSALYFCASSLLSGPSTDTQYFGPGTRLTVL.

V is TRBV30 and J is TRBJ2-3, with D perhaps TRBD1 (5 bases). Germline V gene lookup returns CDR1 GTSNPN and CDR2 SVGIG (reference sequence). V lost 3 bases to trimming and J lost 4 bases, with 14 bases between them. This CDR3 has 14 amino acids. The CDR3 loop reads CAWRRQQGPDTQYF. The CDR3 coding sequence is TGTGCCTGGAGGAGACAGCAAGGGCCAGATACGCAGTATTTT.

V is TRBV28 and J is TRBJ2-4, with 8 nucleotides matching TRBD1. V shed 4 bases and J 3 bases; nucleotides not matched to a gene: 8. Germline values: CDR1 MDHEN, CDR2 SYDVKM. This CDR3 has 16 amino acids. In DNA, the CDR3 is TGTGCCAGCAGTTCAGCTCGACAGGGGAGCAAAAACATTCAGTACTTC. This gives the protein CASSSARQGSKNIQYF.

The chain recombines TRBV25-1 with TRBJ2-2; TRBD1 aligns across 10 bases. CDR1 is MGHDK, CDR2 SYGVNS, per germline. This CDR3 is built from 15 residues. V lost 7 bases, J lost 4 bases, and 6 bases stayed unmatched. This CDR3 reads CASTAGTGVTGELFF. In DNA form, the CDR3 reads TGTGCCAGCACTGCCGGGACAGGGGTCACCGGGGAGCTGTTTTTT.

J is TRBJ1-5 and V is TRBV6-6; 9 bases align to TRBD1. V lost 8 bases, J lost 4 bases, and 9 bases stayed unmatched. There are 15 residues in the CDR3. Germline loops: CDR1 MNHNY, CDR2 SVGAGI (reference sequence). The CDR3 spells CASGDRTGANQPQHF. In nucleotides, the CDR3 is TGTGCCAGCGGGGATAGGACAGGGGCAAATCAGCCCCAGCATTTT.

V gene TRBV10-2 combines with J gene TRBJ1-1, with unresolved D. With 7 bases removed from V and 5 bases from J, the gap between germline ends came to 14 bases. Germline V gene data show CDR1 as WSHSY and CDR2 as SAAADI. There are 13 residues in the CDR3. In nucleotides, the CDR3 is TGCGCCAGCACCTTAGGCGGGCGGACTGAAGCTTTCTTT. Residues: CASTLGGRTEAFF.

The chain combines TRBV25-1 with TRBJ2-1; D may be TRBD1 (6 bases). The germline gives CDR1 MGHDK, CDR2 SYGVNS. There are 12 residues in the CDR3. V gave up 2 bases and J gave up 10 bases, with 9 bases separating them. This chain's CDR3 is CASSEQGWEQFF. The CDR3 nucleotides are TGTGCCAGCAGTGAACAGGGGTGGGAGCAGTTCTTC.